Listed here are 8 T cell receptor beta chains from one sample, sequenced in a study of blood T cell repertoires in COVID-19. The protocol was immunoSEQ multiplex PCR, while the TCRdb copy is restricted to in-frame clones and leaves out a portion. This sample has roughly 55,000 clones, with around nine tenths found just once. Sample: peripheral blood. These TCRs come from a human donor with active COVID-19. The donor label of this sample is uncertain.

This sequence joins TRBV18 and TRBJ1-2; 8 nucleotides line up with TRBD1. V was clipped by 5 bases and J by 4 bases; unmatched bases: 3. CDR1 and CDR2 from the germline V gene are KGHSH and LQKENI. The CDR3 length is 13 residues. The CDR3 loop is CASSTDRAYGYTF. Here the CDR3 DNA reads TGTGCCAGCTCAACGGACAGGGCCTATGGCTACACCTTC.

The J gene is TRBJ1-2, the V gene TRBV5-8, with a possible D match to TRBD1 (6 bases). The CDR3 has 16 amino acids. Germline V gene data show CDR1 as SGHTS and CDR2 as YDEGEE. V was cut by 2 bases and J by 3 bases, with 17 bases left in between. The CDR3 loop reads CASSFKPGGLDYGYTF. The CDR3 region has the DNA TGTGCCAGCAGCTTCAAGCCGGGGGGGCTCGACTATGGCTACACCTTC.

The chain has TRBV28 and TRBJ2-2, with D possibly TRBD2 on 6 matching bases. The CDR3 contains 16 residues. CDR1 is MDHEN and CDR2 is SYDVKM in the germline V gene. Trimming took 1 base from V and 3 from J, leaving 12 bases between them. The CDR3 region is CASSLLVGRDTGELFF. DNA of the CDR3: TGTGCCAGCAGTTTATTAGTCGGGAGAGACACCGGGGAGCTGTTTTTT.

The V gene is TRBV18, the J gene TRBJ2-7; 8 bases fit TRBD2. This CDR3 spans 11 amino acids. J lost 10 bases, V lost 3 bases, and 2 bases had no gene match. CDR1 and CDR2 from the germline V gene are KGHSH and LQKENI. The CDR3 sequence is CASSPGTSQYF. CDR3 sequence (DNA): TGTGCCAGCTCACCGGGGACTAGTCAGTACTTC.

This rearrangement joins TRBV4-3 to TRBJ2-5; a possible D gene is TRBD2 (6 bases). Trimming removed 1 base from V and 5 bases from J, with 11 bases in between. This CDR3 has 14 amino acids. Germline V gives CDR1 LGHNA, CDR2 YSLEER. The CDR3 region is CASSQASGGETQYF. Here the CDR3 DNA reads TGCGCCAGCAGCCAAGCGAGTGGAGGGGAGACCCAGTACTTC.

This clone was recorded once. The chain combines TRBV28 with TRBJ1-4, with D tentatively TRBD1 (6 bases). V shed 5 bases and J shed 7 bases, with 17 bases lying between them. Germline V gene lookup returns CDR1 MDHEN and CDR2 SYDVKM. The CDR3 runs to 15 residues. CDR3 sequence reads: CASSPSTGGSEKLFF. CDR3 nucleotide sequence: TGTGCCAGCAGTCCGTCGACAGGAGGTAGTGAAAAACTGTTTTTT.

V usage is TRBV4-2 and J usage is TRBJ2-5; 15 bases line up with TRBD2. This CDR3 spans 16 amino acids. Germline V gene sequence: CDR1 LGHNA, CDR2 YNFKEQ. V lost 0 bases and J lost 5; bases outside the gene matches: 1. The CDR3 DNA reads as TGTGCCAGCAGCCAAGATGGGACTAGCGGGAGGGAGACCCAGTACTTC. Protein product: CASSQDGTSGRETQYF.

The genes are TRBV2 and TRBJ1-5; TRBD1 might be the D (5 bases). Per germline, CDR1 SNHLY and CDR2 FYNNEI. Trimming left V 7 bases short and J 0 bases short, with 10 bases between. This CDR3 has 14 amino acids. CDR3 bases: TGTGCCAGCAAAGACAGTTATAGCAATCAGCCCCAGCATTTT. Amino acids: CASKDSYSNQPQHF.